This T cell receptor (beta chain) was obtained from a study of T cell changes during pregnancy in multiple sclerosis. This clone appeared once. Data came from immunoSEQ multiplex PCR; TCRdb stores just in-frame clones and leaves some out. The sample lists some 60,000 clones, less than 90% occurring once. The CDR3 consists of 15 residues. Germline CDR1 reads MNHNS; CDR2 reads SASEGT. V lost 4 bases, J lost 6 bases, and 18 bases lay in between. J is TRBJ1-2 and V is TRBV6-1; no firm D call. The sequence derives from a female donor with multiple sclerosis, enrolled in a pregnancy study. Specimen: CD4+ T cells from peripheral blood mononuclear cells, collected in the third trimester of pregnancy. The CDR3 is CASSAGLHVRDGYTF. As DNA, the CDR3 is TGTGCCAGCAGTGCCGGCCTCCACGTTCGGGATGGCTACACCTTC.